This TCR beta chain was observed in a study of blood T cell repertoires in COVID-19. About the research overall: Nucleic acid was either cDNA or gDNA, and it came from T cells, B-cell-depleted T cells, or PBMCs.

V shed 4 bases and J shed 1 base, with 5 bases lying between them. Per the germline V gene, CDR1 is GTSNPN and CDR2 is SVGIG (reference sequence). The CDR3 consists of 12 residues. The table came from immunoSEQ multiplex PCR; TCRdb's copy has only in-frame clones and leaves some out. Counted here are approximately 190,000 clones, 80% to 85% occurring once; the ten biggest clones make up 15% to 20%. This sequence originates from a human donor in a cohort sampled during active COVID-19. The source material was peripheral blood. The J gene is TRBJ1-3, the V gene TRBV30; D not certain. CDR3 sequence (DNA): TGTGCCTGGACCGAGTCTGGAAACACCATATATTTT. Protein sequence: CAWTESGNTIYF.